This T cell receptor beta chain was identified in a study of T cell responses to AZD1222 COVID-19 vaccine. CDR1 is LGHNA and CDR2 is YNFKEQ in the germline V gene. V lost 0 bases to trimming and J lost 4 bases; unmatched junction nucleotides: 4. The CDR3 is 15 amino acids. Libraries were prepared by immunoSEQ multiplex PCR; TCRdb keeps only in-frame clonotypes and omits some of them. The table lists more than 100,000 clones, 80% to 95% of them singletons. This sequence was found in an adult who received the AZD1222 COVID-19 vaccine. The gene calls are TRBV4-2 and TRBJ1-1, with 8 bases identical to TRBD1. Material: peripheral blood, obtained 28 days after the second AZD1222 dose. Here the CDR3 reads CASSQETGAGTEAFF. The CDR3 region has the DNA TGTGCCAGCAGCCAAGAGACAGGGGCGGGCACTGAAGCTTTCTTT.